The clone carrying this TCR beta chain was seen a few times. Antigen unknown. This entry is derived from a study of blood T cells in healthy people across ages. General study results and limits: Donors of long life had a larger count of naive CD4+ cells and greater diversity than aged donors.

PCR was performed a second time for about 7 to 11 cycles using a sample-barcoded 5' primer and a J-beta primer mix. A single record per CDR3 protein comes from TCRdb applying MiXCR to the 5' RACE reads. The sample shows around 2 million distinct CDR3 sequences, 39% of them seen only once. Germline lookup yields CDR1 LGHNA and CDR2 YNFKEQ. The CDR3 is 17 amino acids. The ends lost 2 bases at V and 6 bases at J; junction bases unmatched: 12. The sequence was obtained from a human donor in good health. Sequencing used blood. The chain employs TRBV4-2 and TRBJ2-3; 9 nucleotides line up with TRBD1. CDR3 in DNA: TGTGCCAGCAGCCAAAGATTCGGACAGGGGCAAGGGGATACGCAGTATTTT. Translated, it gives CASSQRFGQGQGDTQYF.